Below are 8 T cell receptor beta chains sequenced from a single sample in a study of cytomegalovirus exposure and HLA in healthy donors. PCR was performed using 60 Vbeta and 13 Jbeta primers. TCRdb keeps only in-frame clones here, not all; method: immunoSEQ multiplex PCR. The table has roughly 120,000 clones, about 84% seen once. Source material: PBMCs. Every receptor here comes from a man aged 35 to 55 in good health and CMV-seronegative.

DNA of the CDR3: TGTGCCAGCAGCGCCTCTTGGGGGGATTCACCCCTCCACTTT. It specifies CASSASWGDSPLHF. The genes are TRBV9 and TRBJ1-6, with a weak D call TRBD1 (5 bases). Deletions cut 3 bases from V and 8 bases from J, with 12 bases between. The CDR3 has 14 amino acids. Per germline, CDR1 SGDLS and CDR2 YYNGEE.

This clone was seen a single time. The DNA for the CDR3 is TGTGCCAGCAGCTTGGCGGGGACCTATCAGCCCCAGCATTTT. Amino acids: CASSLAGTYQPQHF. The J gene is TRBJ1-5, the V gene TRBV7-2; TRBD1 might be the D (5 bases). V lost 3 bases and J lost 5, with 11 bases in between. CDR1 and CDR2 (germline): SGHTA, FQGNSA. The length of the CDR3 is 14 residues. Full variable domain (remainder filled in from reference TRBV7-2 and TRBJ1-5): GAGVSQSPSNKVTEKGKDVELRCDPISGHTALYWYRQSLGQGLEFLIYFQGNSAPDKSGLPSDRFSAERTGGSVSTLTIQRTQQEDSAVYLCASSLAGTYQPQHFGDGTRLSIL.

This chain uses TRBV18 with TRBJ2-6; D is unclear. Trimming pared 2 bases from V and 0 bases from J, leaving 11 bases between. Germline V CDR1 and CDR2: KGHSH, LQKENI. There are 17 residues in the CDR3. CDR3 region: CASSPNPLVSGANVLTF. The CDR3 bases are TGTGCCAGCTCACCAAATCCCTTAGTCTCTGGGGCCAACGTCCTGACTTTC.

The chain joins TRBV14 to TRBJ1-6; 7 bases match TRBD1. Trimming took 5 bases from V and 11 from J; bases not matched to a gene: 12. Germline V gives CDR1 SGHDN, CDR2 FVKESK. The CDR3 covers 15 residues. The CDR3, as DNA: TGTGCCAGCAGCAAGGGGACAGCAACTCTAGCACCCCTCCACTTT. This gives the protein CASSKGTATLAPLHF.

V usage is TRBV18 and J usage is TRBJ1-6; 7 bases are a match to TRBD1. Germline V gene data show CDR1 as KGHSH and CDR2 as LQKENI. This CDR3 has 18 residues. The trim removed 2 bases at V and 7 bases at J, leaving 14 bases unmatched. CDR3 nucleotide sequence: TGTGCCAGCTCACCAGCCCCAGGGGGGACTTTAGGCAATTCACCCCTCCACTTT. This gives the protein CASSPAPGGTLGNSPLHF.

The V call is TRBV5-1, the J call TRBJ2-3, with 10 bases fitting TRBD2. The CDR3 contains 15 residues. CDR1 SGHRS and CDR2 YFSETQ come from the germline V gene. V trimming: 5 bases; J trimming: 0 bases; junction bases outside the gene matches: 3. CDR3 coding DNA: TGCGCCAGCAGTAAACTAGCGGGGAGCACAGATACGCAGTATTTT. This sequence encodes CASSKLAGSTDTQYF.

The CDR3 DNA reads as TGTGCCAGCAGCTCCCCCCAGGCGGGACTCCACAATGAGCAGTTCTTC. It is translated as CASSSPQAGLHNEQFF. V is TRBV7-3 and J is TRBJ2-1, with D possibly matching TRBD2 (6 bases). The germline V gene has CDR1 SGHTA and CDR2 FQGTGA. The CDR3 covers 16 residues. Trimming took off 4 bases at V and 5 bases at J, with 18 bases between the two ends.

The rearrangement joins TRBV30 to TRBJ1-3; a weak D match, TRBD1 (5 bases). V shed 0 bases and J shed 4 bases, with 13 bases lying between them. The CDR3 totals 15 residues. Germline V CDR1 and CDR2: GTSNPN, SVGIG (reference sequence). The CDR3 loop reads CAWSVLAGPGNTIYF. The CDR3 DNA reads TGTGCCTGGAGTGTACTGGCAGGGCCCGGAAACACCATATATTTT.